This T cell receptor (beta chain) was identified in a study of blood T cell repertoires in COVID-19. Turning to the study itself: Material from acute and convalescent COVID-19 was sourced from the United States, Italy and Spain.

The germline V gene encodes CDR1 SQVTM and CDR2 ANQGSEA. The CDR3 runs 13 residues. The trim removed 1 base at V and 6 bases at J, leaving 5 bases unmatched. Sequencing was performed with immunoSEQ multiplex PCR; in TCRdb, only in-frame clones are kept and a portion is missing. The table lists about 150,000 clones, approximately 90% of them singletons. This TCR was recovered from a man in his fifties with acute or convalescent COVID-19. The rearrangement links TRBV29-1 to TRBJ2-7, with 8 positions matching TRBD2. Sequencing was performed on peripheral blood. The CDR3 reads CSVEGSGGPEQYF. The CDR3 coding sequence is TGCAGCGTTGAAGGGAGCGGGGGCCCCGAGCAGTACTTC.